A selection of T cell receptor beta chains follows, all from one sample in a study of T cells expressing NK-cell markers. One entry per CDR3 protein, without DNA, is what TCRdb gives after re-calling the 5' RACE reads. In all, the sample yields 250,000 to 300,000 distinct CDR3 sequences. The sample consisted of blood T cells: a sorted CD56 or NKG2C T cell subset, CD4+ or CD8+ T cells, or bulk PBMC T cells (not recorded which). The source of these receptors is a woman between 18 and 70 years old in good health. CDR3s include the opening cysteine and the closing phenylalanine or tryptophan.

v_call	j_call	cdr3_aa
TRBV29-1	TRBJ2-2	CSVTPVGNSLTGELFF
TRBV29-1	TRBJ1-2	CSALGGWGYTF
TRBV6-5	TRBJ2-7	CARNRGNEQYF
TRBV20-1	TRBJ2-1	CSARGHSRYNEQFF
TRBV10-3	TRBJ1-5	CAISGTASNQPQHF
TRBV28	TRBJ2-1	CASTTSGRALHEQFF
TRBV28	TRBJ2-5	CASRGTEQETQYF
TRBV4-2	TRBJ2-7	CASSQPPGPGSYEQYF
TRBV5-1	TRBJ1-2	CASSFAGADYGYTF
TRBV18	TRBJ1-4	CASSPRSGGNEKLFF
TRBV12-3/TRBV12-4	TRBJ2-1	CASSGDGLGYNEQFF
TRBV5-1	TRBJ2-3	CASSYRQSTDTQYF
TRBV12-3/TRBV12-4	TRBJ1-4	CASSLTQLNEKLFF
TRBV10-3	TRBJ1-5	CAISGTGGGNQPQHF
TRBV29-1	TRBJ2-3	CSARLGDTQYF
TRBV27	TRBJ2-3	CASRRDRVADTQYF
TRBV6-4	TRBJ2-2	CASSALSTGELFF
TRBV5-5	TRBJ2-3	CASSQIRDTQYF
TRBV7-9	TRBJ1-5	CASSLDRGQGNQPQHF
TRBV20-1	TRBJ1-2	CSVPKARHNYGYTF
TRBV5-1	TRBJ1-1	CASSFGPGQNTEAFF
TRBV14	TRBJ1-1	CASSQPGMNTEAFF
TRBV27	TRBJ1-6	CASSLMPMIQGGGDSPLHF
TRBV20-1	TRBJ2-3	CSCPLRVGATDTQYF
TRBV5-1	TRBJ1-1	CAVSGTGDTEAFF
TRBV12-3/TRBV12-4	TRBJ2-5	CASSNRLAGGSQETQYF
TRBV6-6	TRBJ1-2	CASSRREYGYTF
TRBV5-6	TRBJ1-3	CASSLIDTGRSGNTIYF
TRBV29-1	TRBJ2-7	CSGADTEYEQYF
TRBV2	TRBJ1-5	CASKGLASPGASDNQPQHF
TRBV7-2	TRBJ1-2	CASSLESGVSGGYTF
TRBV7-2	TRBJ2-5	CASSPRLAAETQYF
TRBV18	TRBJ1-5	CASSPGTGEGQPQHF
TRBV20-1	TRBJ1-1	CSASRPQFVTEAFF
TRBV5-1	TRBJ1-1	CASSRVELTNTEAFF